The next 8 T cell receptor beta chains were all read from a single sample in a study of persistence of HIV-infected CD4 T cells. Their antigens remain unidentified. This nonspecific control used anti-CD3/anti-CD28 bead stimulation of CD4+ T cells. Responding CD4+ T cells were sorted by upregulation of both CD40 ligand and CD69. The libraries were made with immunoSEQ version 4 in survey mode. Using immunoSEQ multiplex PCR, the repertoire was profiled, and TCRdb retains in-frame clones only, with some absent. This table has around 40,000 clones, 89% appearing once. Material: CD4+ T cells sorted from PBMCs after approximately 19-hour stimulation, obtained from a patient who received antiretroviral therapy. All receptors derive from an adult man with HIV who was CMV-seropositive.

CDR3 residues: CAISVTVYNEQFF. Written as DNA, the CDR3 is TGTGCCATCAGTGTCACAGTCTACAATGAGCAGTTCTTC. This chain links TRBV10-3 with TRBJ2-1; D gene uncertain. Between the trimmed V and J ends, which lost 4 bases and 3 bases, there was a span of 7 bases. CDR1 and CDR2 from the germline V gene are ENHRY and SYGVKD. This CDR3 is 13 amino acids long.

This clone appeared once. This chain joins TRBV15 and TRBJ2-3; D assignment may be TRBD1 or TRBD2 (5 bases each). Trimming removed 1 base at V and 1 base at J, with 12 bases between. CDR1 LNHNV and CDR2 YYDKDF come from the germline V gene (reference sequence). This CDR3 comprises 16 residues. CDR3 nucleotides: TGTGCCACCAGCAGAGGAGGGACGGGTGGCACAGATACGCAGTATTTT. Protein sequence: CATSRGGTGGTDTQYF.

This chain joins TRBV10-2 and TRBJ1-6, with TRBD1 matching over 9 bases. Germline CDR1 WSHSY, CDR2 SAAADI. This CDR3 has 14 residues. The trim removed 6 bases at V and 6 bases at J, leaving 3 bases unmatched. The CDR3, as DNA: TGCGCCAGCAGGGGGACAGGGATTAATTCACCCCTCCACTTT. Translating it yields CASRGTGINSPLHF.

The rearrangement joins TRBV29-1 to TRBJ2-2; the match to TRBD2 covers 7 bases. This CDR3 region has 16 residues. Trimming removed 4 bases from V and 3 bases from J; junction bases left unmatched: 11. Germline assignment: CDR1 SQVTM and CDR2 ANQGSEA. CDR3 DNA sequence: TGCAGCGTTGTCCCACATTGGGGAGGGGACACCGGGGAGCTGTTTTTT. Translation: CSVVPHWGGDTGELFF.

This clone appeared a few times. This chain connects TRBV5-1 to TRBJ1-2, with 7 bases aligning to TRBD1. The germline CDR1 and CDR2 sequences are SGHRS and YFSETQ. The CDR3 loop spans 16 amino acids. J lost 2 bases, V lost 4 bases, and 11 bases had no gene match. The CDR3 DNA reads TGCGCCAGCAGCATCGGGACAGATGGGTTAAACTATGGCTACACCTTC. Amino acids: CASSIGTDGLNYGYTF.

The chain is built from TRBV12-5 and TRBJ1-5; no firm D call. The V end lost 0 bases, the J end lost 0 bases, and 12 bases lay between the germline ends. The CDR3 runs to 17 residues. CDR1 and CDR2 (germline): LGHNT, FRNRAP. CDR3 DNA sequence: TGTGCTAGTGGTTTGGTAAGAGAGAGCTATAGCAATCAGCCCCAGCATTTT. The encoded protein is CASGLVRESYSNQPQHF.

CDR3 sequence: CASSTRGYNYGYTF. The DNA for the CDR3 is TGTGCCAGCAGCACTAGGGGTTATAACTATGGCTACACCTTC. The chain couples TRBV28 to TRBJ1-2, with a tentative D call TRBD1 (5 bases). The CDR3 consists of 14 residues. CDR1 is MDHEN, CDR2 SYDVKM, per germline. Trimming left V 6 bases short and J 1 base short, with 12 bases between.

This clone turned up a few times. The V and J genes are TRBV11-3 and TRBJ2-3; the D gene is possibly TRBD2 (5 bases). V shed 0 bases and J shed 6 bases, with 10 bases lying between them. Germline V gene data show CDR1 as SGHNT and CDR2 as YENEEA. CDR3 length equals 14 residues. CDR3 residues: CASSLDTRGDTQYF. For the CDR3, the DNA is TGTGCCAGCAGCTTAGATACGAGAGGGGATACGCAGTATTTT.